This T cell receptor (beta chain) is drawn from a study of technical replicates of blood from a few donors (dated by TCRdb to about 2017). The library was produced with the immunoSEQ multiplex PCR assay. The table comes from immuneACCESS by way of TCRdb, which keeps in-frame sequences with V and J called. Part of the clones is missing from these tables; in studies checked, under half for an unresolved V gene and the rest for unknown reasons. Across this sample there are tens of thousands of clones, with about 95% seen only once. The leading ten clones occupy 3% of the sample. A remark on this clone: No cognate antigen has been identified for it. Base quality data are lacking; no much larger clone is found one base away.

Germline trimming: 0 bases from V, 7 bases from J; junction bases outside gene matches: 9. Measured from the cysteine to the phenylalanine, the CDR3 is 16 residues long. Of the read, only the CDR3 DNA is kept; its 48 bases are in frame from base 1. CDR1 is given as SGHTA and CDR2 as FQGNSA, both from the germline V gene. The chain is encoded by TRBV7-2 joined to TRBJ2-1; 7 central bases correspond to TRBD2. Sequencing was carried out using PBMCs. The receptor was isolated from a human donor in good health. Some clones in this sample may be carry-over from other donors' samples. The DNA is TGTGCCAGCAGCTTAGCGGCGGGAGCGACGGGAAATGAGCAGTTCTTC. It encodes CASSLAAGATGNEQFF. Joined to the reference TRBV7-2 and TRBJ2-1 proteins, this CDR3 gives the full variable domain: GAGVSQSPSNKVTEKGKDVELRCDPISGHTALYWYRQSLGQGLEFLIYFQGNSAPDKSGLPSDRFSAERTGGSVSTLTIQRTQQEDSAVYLCASSLAAGATGNEQFFGPGTRLTVL.